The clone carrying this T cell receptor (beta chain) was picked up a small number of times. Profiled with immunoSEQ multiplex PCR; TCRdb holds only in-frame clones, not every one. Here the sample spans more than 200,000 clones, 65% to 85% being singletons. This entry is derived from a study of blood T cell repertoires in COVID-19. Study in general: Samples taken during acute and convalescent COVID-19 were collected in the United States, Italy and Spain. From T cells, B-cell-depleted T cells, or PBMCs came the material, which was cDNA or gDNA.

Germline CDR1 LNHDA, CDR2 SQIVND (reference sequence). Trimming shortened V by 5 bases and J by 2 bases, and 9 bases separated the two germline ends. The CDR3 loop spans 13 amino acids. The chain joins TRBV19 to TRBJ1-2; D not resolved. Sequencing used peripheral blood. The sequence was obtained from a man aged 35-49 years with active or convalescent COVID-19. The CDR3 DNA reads TGTGCCAGTAGTGCTAGTATCAACTATGGCTACACCTTC. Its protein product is CASSASINYGYTF.